These T cell receptor beta chains were read from a single sample in a study of T cell responses to AZD1222 COVID-19 vaccine. Sequencing was performed with immunoSEQ multiplex PCR; in TCRdb, only in-frame clones are kept and a portion is missing. Seen here are 53,000 or so clones, more than 70% observed once, and the top ten hold roughly 20%. The specimen comprised peripheral blood, sampled on day 0 of MenACWY control vaccination. These receptors all come from an adult in good health. Each CDR3 is given with its conserved first and last residue. The order of the fields is CDR3 DNA, CDR3 protein, J gene, clone size, CDR3 length, V gene, D gene. D genes are given only for firm matches. Not every row has a clone size; where given, it reads once, few, many or a size class.

CDR3 DNA: TGTGCCAGCAGTTTGAGGGTGCCCGACGAGCAGTACTTC
CDR3 protein: CASSLRVPDEQYF
J gene: TRBJ2-7
clone size: -
CDR3 length: 13
V gene: TRBV12-3/TRBV12-4
D gene: -

CDR3 DNA: TGTGCCAGCAGCCCAAAACAGGGGGGGAATTCACCCCTCCACTTT
CDR3 protein: CASSPKQGGNSPLHF
J gene: TRBJ1-6
clone size: -
CDR3 length: 15
V gene: TRBV3-1/TRBV3-2
D gene: TRBD1

CDR3 DNA: TGTGCCAGCAGCTTGTCTGGGACTGGACCCTACGAGCAGTACTTC
CDR3 protein: CASSLSGTGPYEQYF
J gene: TRBJ2-7
clone size: -
CDR3 length: 15
V gene: TRBV5-4
D gene: -

CDR3 DNA: TGTGCCAGCAGCTTAGCGACAGCTATGAACACTGAAGCTTTCTTT
CDR3 protein: CASSLATAMNTEAFF
J gene: TRBJ1-1
clone size: -
CDR3 length: 15
V gene: TRBV7-2
D gene: -

CDR3 DNA: TGCAGCACATCAGGACAGGGGGTTTACGAGCAGTACTTC
CDR3 protein: CSTSGQGVYEQYF
J gene: TRBJ2-7
clone size: -
CDR3 length: 13
V gene: TRBV29-1
D gene: TRBD1

CDR3 DNA: TGCGCCAGCAGCGTGGACAGCCATAATGAAAAACTGTTTTTT
CDR3 protein: CASSVDSHNEKLFF
J gene: TRBJ1-4
clone size: -
CDR3 length: 14
V gene: TRBV5-1
D gene: -

CDR3 DNA: TGTGCCAGCAGCCCATGGGACAGAAGCACCGGGGAGCTGTTTTTT
CDR3 protein: CASSPWDRSTGELFF
J gene: TRBJ2-2
clone size: -
CDR3 length: 15
V gene: TRBV9
D gene: TRBD1

CDR3 DNA: TGCAGCGTTCACCAGGGGGGCACTGAAGCTTTCTTT
CDR3 protein: CSVHQGGTEAFF
J gene: TRBJ1-1
clone size: -
CDR3 length: 12
V gene: TRBV29-1
D gene: TRBD1

CDR3 DNA: TGTGCCATCAGTGAGGACCGTTCACCCCTCCACTTT
CDR3 protein: CAISEDRSPLHF
J gene: TRBJ1-6
clone size: -
CDR3 length: 12
V gene: TRBV10-3
D gene: -

CDR3 DNA: TGTGCCAGTCGACAGGTTCCTGCTGGCGGTGAGAAGTACTTC
CDR3 protein: CASRQVPAGGEKYF
J gene: TRBJ2-7
clone size: -
CDR3 length: 14
V gene: TRBV6-5
D gene: -

CDR3 DNA: TGTGCCAGCAGTTACTATGCGGCGGGAGTGAACACCGGGGAGCTGTTTTTT
CDR3 protein: CASSYYAAGVNTGELFF
J gene: TRBJ2-2
clone size: -
CDR3 length: 17
V gene: TRBV6-2/TRBV6-3
D gene: TRBD2

CDR3 DNA: TGTGCCAGCAGTTACCCCCCGTCAGCTGAAGCTTTCTTT
CDR3 protein: CASSYPPSAEAFF
J gene: TRBJ1-1
clone size: -
CDR3 length: 13
V gene: TRBV6-6
D gene: -

CDR3 DNA: TGTGCCAGCAGCTTGGGGGGACAGAACCGTATGAACACTGAAGCTTTCTTT
CDR3 protein: CASSLGGQNRMNTEAFF
J gene: TRBJ1-1
clone size: once
CDR3 length: 17
V gene: TRBV5-4
D gene: TRBD1

CDR3 DNA: TGTGCCAGCAGCTTGGAGGGACTAACCACCGGGGAGCTGTTTTTT
CDR3 protein: CASSLEGLTTGELFF
J gene: TRBJ2-2
clone size: -
CDR3 length: 15
V gene: TRBV5-4
D gene: TRBD2

CDR3 DNA: TGTGCCAGTAGTAGAACCGGGACAGGGCGTTCCTACAATGAGCAGTTCTTC
CDR3 protein: CASSRTGTGRSYNEQFF
J gene: TRBJ2-1
clone size: -
CDR3 length: 17
V gene: TRBV19
D gene: TRBD1

CDR3 DNA: TGTGCCAGCAGGGGGGGGACAGGGGGTGATCAGCCCCAGCATTTT
CDR3 protein: CASRGGTGGDQPQHF
J gene: TRBJ1-5
clone size: -
CDR3 length: 15
V gene: TRBV27
D gene: TRBD1

CDR3 DNA: TGTGCCAGCAGCCAGGGGGCGCCGGGGGACGAGCAGTACTTC
CDR3 protein: CASSQGAPGDEQYF
J gene: TRBJ2-7
clone size: -
CDR3 length: 14
V gene: TRBV4-2
D gene: -

CDR3 DNA: TGTGCCAGCAGTTCCCCTGGTAGCAATCAGCCCCAGCATTTT
CDR3 protein: CASSSPGSNQPQHF
J gene: TRBJ1-5
clone size: -
CDR3 length: 14
V gene: TRBV6-2/TRBV6-3
D gene: -

CDR3 DNA: TGTGCTAGTGGTTTGAGACTAGCGGGAGGCACAGATACGCAGTATTTT
CDR3 protein: CASGLRLAGGTDTQYF
J gene: TRBJ2-3
clone size: -
CDR3 length: 16
V gene: TRBV12-5
D gene: TRBD2

CDR3 DNA: TGCGCCAGCAGCCAAGATCGGGGGACAGGGACCCGCACCGGGGAGCTGTTTTTT
CDR3 protein: CASSQDRGTGTRTGELFF
J gene: TRBJ2-2
clone size: -
CDR3 length: 18
V gene: TRBV4-3
D gene: TRBD1

CDR3 DNA: TGTGCCAGCAGCCAAGAGTCTATGAACACTGAAGCTTTCTTT
CDR3 protein: CASSQESMNTEAFF
J gene: TRBJ1-1
clone size: -
CDR3 length: 14
V gene: TRBV3-1/TRBV3-2
D gene: -

CDR3 DNA: TGTGCCAGCTCGGGCGGACGGATCGGCTACACCTTC
CDR3 protein: CASSGGRIGYTF
J gene: TRBJ1-2
clone size: -
CDR3 length: 12
V gene: TRBV6-5
D gene: -

CDR3 DNA: TGTGCCAGCAGACCCAGACTAGTCTACAATGAGCAGTTCTTC
CDR3 protein: CASRPRLVYNEQFF
J gene: TRBJ2-1
clone size: -
CDR3 length: 14
V gene: TRBV28
D gene: -

CDR3 DNA: TGTGCCAGCAGTTTATCGGGACAGGGCTACAATGAGCAGTTCTTC
CDR3 protein: CASSLSGQGYNEQFF
J gene: TRBJ2-1
clone size: -
CDR3 length: 15
V gene: TRBV27
D gene: TRBD1

CDR3 DNA: TGTGCCAGCAGCCCTACCCAGGGCTACAATTCACCCCTCCACTTT
CDR3 protein: CASSPTQGYNSPLHF
J gene: TRBJ1-6
clone size: -
CDR3 length: 15
V gene: TRBV5-6
D gene: -

CDR3 DNA: TGTGCCAGCAGTTACCCGACTAATGGATTCTACAATGAGCAGTTCTTC
CDR3 protein: CASSYPTNGFYNEQFF
J gene: TRBJ2-1
clone size: -
CDR3 length: 16
V gene: TRBV6-2/TRBV6-3
D gene: -

CDR3 DNA: TGTGCCAGCTCACCAACAGCAGGAGGGGAGACCCAGTACTTC
CDR3 protein: CASSPTAGGETQYF
J gene: TRBJ2-5
clone size: -
CDR3 length: 14
V gene: TRBV18
D gene: -

CDR3 DNA: TGTGCCAGCAGTTACTCGTCAGCAAGCAATCAGCCCCAGCATTTT
CDR3 protein: CASSYSSASNQPQHF
J gene: TRBJ1-5
clone size: -
CDR3 length: 15
V gene: TRBV6-2/TRBV6-3
D gene: -

CDR3 DNA: TGTGCCTGGAGTGTGGGGGGCGCGGGAAACACCATATATTTT
CDR3 protein: CAWSVGGAGNTIYF
J gene: TRBJ1-3
clone size: -
CDR3 length: 14
V gene: TRBV30
D gene: -

CDR3 DNA: TGTGCCTGGAGTGTACAGGTCAGGGCCTCTGGAAACACCATATATTTT
CDR3 protein: CAWSVQVRASGNTIYF
J gene: TRBJ1-3
clone size: -
CDR3 length: 16
V gene: TRBV30
D gene: -

CDR3 DNA: TGTGCCAGCAGCCCTAGACTCTCTCCTAGCTACGAGCAGTACTTC
CDR3 protein: CASSPRLSPSYEQYF
J gene: TRBJ2-7
clone size: -
CDR3 length: 15
V gene: TRBV3-1/TRBV3-2
D gene: -

CDR3 DNA: TGTGCCAGCAGTTTTAATTTCGTGCGGGGTCCCCACGAGCAGTACTTC
CDR3 protein: CASSFNFVRGPHEQYF
J gene: TRBJ2-7
clone size: -
CDR3 length: 16
V gene: TRBV28
D gene: -

CDR3 DNA: TGTGCCGGAGCGGGAGTTTTGACAGATACGCAGTATTTT
CDR3 protein: CAGAGVLTDTQYF
J gene: TRBJ2-3
clone size: -
CDR3 length: 13
V gene: TRBV6-5
D gene: TRBD2

CDR3 DNA: TGTGCCAGCAGCTCTTATTCCTACGAGCAGTACTTC
CDR3 protein: CASSSYSYEQYF
J gene: TRBJ2-7
clone size: -
CDR3 length: 12
V gene: TRBV12-3/TRBV12-4
D gene: -

CDR3 DNA: TGTGCCAGCAGTACACAGGGGGCGCGAGGAACTGAAGCTTTCTTT
CDR3 protein: CASSTQGARGTEAFF
J gene: TRBJ1-1
clone size: -
CDR3 length: 15
V gene: TRBV6-5
D gene: TRBD1

CDR3 DNA: TGTGCCAGCAGCCCCTCAGGGATGGGCACTGAAGCTTTCTTT
CDR3 protein: CASSPSGMGTEAFF
J gene: TRBJ1-1
clone size: once
CDR3 length: 14
V gene: TRBV13
D gene: -

CDR3 DNA: TGTGCCAGCAGCTTGACGGGGTACAATGAGCAGTTCTTC
CDR3 protein: CASSLTGYNEQFF
J gene: TRBJ2-1
clone size: few
CDR3 length: 13
V gene: TRBV11-2
D gene: -

CDR3 DNA: TGTGCCAGCAGCCCCCATTTTCCTAGCACAGATACGCAGTATTTT
CDR3 protein: CASSPHFPSTDTQYF
J gene: TRBJ2-3
clone size: -
CDR3 length: 15
V gene: TRBV3-1/TRBV3-2
D gene: -

CDR3 DNA: TGTGCCTGGAGTCCCCGAGTGGGCAGCTATGGCTACACCTTC
CDR3 protein: CAWSPRVGSYGYTF
J gene: TRBJ1-2
clone size: once
CDR3 length: 14
V gene: TRBV30
D gene: -

CDR3 DNA: TGCGCCAGCAGCCAAGATCCCCCTTCTAAGGACACTGAAGCTTTCTTT
CDR3 protein: CASSQDPPSKDTEAFF
J gene: TRBJ1-1
clone size: -
CDR3 length: 16
V gene: TRBV4-1
D gene: -

CDR3 DNA: TGTGCCAGTAGTATCGATCGGAATAGCAATCAGCCCCAGCATTTT
CDR3 protein: CASSIDRNSNQPQHF
J gene: TRBJ1-5
clone size: -
CDR3 length: 15
V gene: TRBV19
D gene: -

CDR3 DNA: TGTGCCAGCTCACGGGAGAACAGAGGAACTGAAGCTTTCTTT
CDR3 protein: CASSRENRGTEAFF
J gene: TRBJ1-1
clone size: -
CDR3 length: 14
V gene: TRBV18
D gene: -

CDR3 DNA: TGCGCCAGCAGCCAAGATGGTCACACAGTAGAAAAACTGTTTTTT
CDR3 protein: CASSQDGHTVEKLFF
J gene: TRBJ1-4
clone size: -
CDR3 length: 15
V gene: TRBV4-3
D gene: -

CDR3 DNA: TGTGCCAGCAGCACGACAGGGGGCCGGTATGGCTACACCTTC
CDR3 protein: CASSTTGGRYGYTF
J gene: TRBJ1-2
clone size: -
CDR3 length: 14
V gene: TRBV7-8
D gene: TRBD1

CDR3 DNA: TGTGCCAGCGGTCCTCAGGGTGGAAACACCATATATTTT
CDR3 protein: CASGPQGGNTIYF
J gene: TRBJ1-3
clone size: -
CDR3 length: 13
V gene: TRBV7-3
D gene: -

CDR3 DNA: TGTGCCAGCAGCTTATCGACTATTTACAATGAGCAGTTCTTC
CDR3 protein: CASSLSTIYNEQFF
J gene: TRBJ2-1
clone size: -
CDR3 length: 14
V gene: TRBV7-9
D gene: -

CDR3 DNA: TGTGCCAGCAGTTACGACAGGGGAGGAGGTCAGCCCCAGCATTTT
CDR3 protein: CASSYDRGGGQPQHF
J gene: TRBJ1-5
clone size: few
CDR3 length: 15
V gene: TRBV6-5
D gene: TRBD1

CDR3 DNA: TGTGCCAGCAGCAAAGGGCCAGGGTGCAGAGCTAATGAAAAACTGTTTTTT
CDR3 protein: CASSKGPGCRANEKLFF
J gene: TRBJ1-4
clone size: -
CDR3 length: 17
V gene: TRBV21-1
D gene: -

CDR3 DNA: TGTGCCAGCAGCTTAACTATGCTCACTGAAGCTTTCTTT
CDR3 protein: CASSLTMLTEAFF
J gene: TRBJ1-1
clone size: -
CDR3 length: 13
V gene: TRBV7-2
D gene: -

CDR3 DNA: TGCGCCAGCAGGGCGGACGCTAGGGAGCAGGCGAAATTGAACTTC
CDR3 protein: CASRADAREQAKLNF
J gene: TRBJ2-5
clone size: -
CDR3 length: 15
V gene: TRBV4-1
D gene: -

CDR3 DNA: TGTGCCAGCAGCCCTAATGGGGCGGGGAGCTCTGGAAACACCATATATTTT
CDR3 protein: CASSPNGAGSSGNTIYF
J gene: TRBJ1-3
clone size: -
CDR3 length: 17
V gene: TRBV7-2
D gene: -

CDR3 DNA: TGTGCCAGCAGCCAAGTTGAGGGAGTGGAGACCCAGTACTTC
CDR3 protein: CASSQVEGVETQYF
J gene: TRBJ2-5
clone size: -
CDR3 length: 14
V gene: TRBV3-1/TRBV3-2
D gene: -

CDR3 DNA: TGTGCCAGCAGTTCCACCCTGACTAGCGGAATTGTCTGGGGCTACGAGCAGTACTTC
CDR3 protein: CASSSTLTSGIVWGYEQYF
J gene: TRBJ2-7
clone size: -
CDR3 length: 19
V gene: TRBV28
D gene: TRBD2

CDR3 DNA: TGTGCCAGCAGCTTCTCAGGGACAAAGGATCAGCCCCAGCATTTT
CDR3 protein: CASSFSGTKDQPQHF
J gene: TRBJ1-5
clone size: -
CDR3 length: 15
V gene: TRBV5-5
D gene: -

CDR3 DNA: TGTGCCAGCAGCCAAGATCTCTATGGCTACACCTTC
CDR3 protein: CASSQDLYGYTF
J gene: TRBJ1-2
clone size: -
CDR3 length: 12
V gene: TRBV14
D gene: -

CDR3 DNA: TGTGCCAGCAGCCACCGGGGAGGGAGTGGGGCCTACAATGAGCAGTTCTTC
CDR3 protein: CASSHRGGSGAYNEQFF
J gene: TRBJ2-1
clone size: -
CDR3 length: 17
V gene: TRBV13
D gene: TRBD2

CDR3 DNA: TGCGCCAGCAGTGATGGGGGTGCTAGCACAGATACGCAGTATTTT
CDR3 protein: CASSDGGASTDTQYF
J gene: TRBJ2-3
clone size: -
CDR3 length: 15
V gene: TRBV10-1
D gene: -